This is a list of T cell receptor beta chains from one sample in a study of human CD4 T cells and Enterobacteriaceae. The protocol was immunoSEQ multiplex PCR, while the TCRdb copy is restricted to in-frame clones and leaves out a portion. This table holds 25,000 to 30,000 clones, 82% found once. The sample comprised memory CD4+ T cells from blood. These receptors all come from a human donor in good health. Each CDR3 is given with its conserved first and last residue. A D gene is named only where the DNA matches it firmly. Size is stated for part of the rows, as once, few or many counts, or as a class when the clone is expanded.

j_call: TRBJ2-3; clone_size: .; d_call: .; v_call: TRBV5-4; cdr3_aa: CASSWGPADTQYF; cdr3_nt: TGTGCCAGCAGCTGGGGTCCGGCAGATACGCAGTATTTT
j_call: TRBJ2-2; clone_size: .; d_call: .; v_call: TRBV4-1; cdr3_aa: CASSLNTRRTGELFF; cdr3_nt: TGCGCCAGCAGCCTCAACACAAGGAGGACCGGGGAGCTGTTTTTT
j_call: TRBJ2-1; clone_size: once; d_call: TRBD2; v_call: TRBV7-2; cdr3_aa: CASSLDIGRSNEQFF; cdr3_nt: TGTGCCAGCAGCTTAGATATCGGGAGGAGCAATGAGCAGTTCTTC
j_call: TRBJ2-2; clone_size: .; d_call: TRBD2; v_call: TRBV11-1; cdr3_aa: CASSLVTSYTGELFF; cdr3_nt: TGTGCCAGCAGCTTAGTGACTAGCTACACCGGGGAGCTGTTTTTT
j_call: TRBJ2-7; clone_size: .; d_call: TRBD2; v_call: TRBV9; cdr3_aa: CASSVSGGEQYF; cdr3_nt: TGTGCCAGCAGCGTAAGCGGGGGCGAGCAGTACTTC
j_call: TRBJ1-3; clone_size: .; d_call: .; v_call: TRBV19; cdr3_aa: CASSSPLSIYF; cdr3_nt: TGTGCCAGTAGTTCGCCACTCTCCATCTATTTT
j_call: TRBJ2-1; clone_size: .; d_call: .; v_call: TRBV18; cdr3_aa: CASSSLGNNEQFF; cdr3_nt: TGTGCCAGCTCATCCCTTGGGAACAATGAGCAGTTCTTC
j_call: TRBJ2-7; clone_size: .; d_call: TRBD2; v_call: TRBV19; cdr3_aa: CASSSASGDNTRQYF; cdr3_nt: TGTGCCAGTAGTTCGGCTAGCGGAGATAATACGAGACAGTACTTC
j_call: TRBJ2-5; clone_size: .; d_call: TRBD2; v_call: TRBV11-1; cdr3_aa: CASSLALGLAETQYF; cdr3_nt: TGTGCCAGCAGCTTAGCGTTGGGACTAGCAGAGACCCAGTACTTC
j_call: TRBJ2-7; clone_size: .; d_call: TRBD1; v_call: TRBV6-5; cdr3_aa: CASSYSQGARSYEQYF; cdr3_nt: TGTGCCAGCAGTTACTCACAGGGGGCCCGCTCCTACGAGCAGTACTTC
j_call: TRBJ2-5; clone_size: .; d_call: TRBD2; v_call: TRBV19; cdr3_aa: CASSIGYGRAGETQYF; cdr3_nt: TGTGCCAGTAGTATCGGGTACGGGAGGGCCGGGGAGACCCAGTACTTC
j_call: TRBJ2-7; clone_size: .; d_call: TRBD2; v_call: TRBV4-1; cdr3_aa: CASSQGLGLVWEGNSYEQYF; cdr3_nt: TGCGCCAGCAGCCAAGGCCTTGGTTTGGTATGGGAGGGCAACTCCTACGAGCAGTACTTC
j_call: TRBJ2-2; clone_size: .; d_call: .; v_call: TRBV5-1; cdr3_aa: CASSLYGGNTGELFF; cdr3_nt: TGCGCCAGCAGCTTGTACGGGGGAAACACCGGGGAGCTGTTTTTT
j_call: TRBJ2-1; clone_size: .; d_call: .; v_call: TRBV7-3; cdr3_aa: CASSLYGGTEQFF; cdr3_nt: TGTGCCAGCAGCTTATATGGAGGGACAGAGCAGTTCTTC
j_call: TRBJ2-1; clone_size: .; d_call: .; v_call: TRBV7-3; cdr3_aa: CASSPGLATYNEQFF; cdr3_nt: TGTGCCAGCAGCCCCGGGCTAGCGACCTACAATGAGCAGTTCTTC
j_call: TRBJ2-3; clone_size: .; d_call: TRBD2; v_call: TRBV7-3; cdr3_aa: CASSLMGGEDTQYF; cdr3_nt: TGTGCCAGCAGCTTAATGGGAGGGGAAGATACGCAGTATTTT
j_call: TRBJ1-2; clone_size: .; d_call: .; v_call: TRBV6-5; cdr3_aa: CASSYSGGERYGYTF; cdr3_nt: TGTGCCAGCAGTTACAGTGGGGGGGAACGCTATGGCTACACCTTC
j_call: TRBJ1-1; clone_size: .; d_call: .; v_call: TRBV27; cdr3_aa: CASSLMDRAEAFF; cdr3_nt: TGTGCCAGCAGTTTAATGGACAGAGCAGAAGCTTTCTTT
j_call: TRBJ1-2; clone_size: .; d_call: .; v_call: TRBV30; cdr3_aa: CAWRPGANYGYTF; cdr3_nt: TGTGCCTGGCGACCCGGGGCTAACTATGGCTACACCTTC
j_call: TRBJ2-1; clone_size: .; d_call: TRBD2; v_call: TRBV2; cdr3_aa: CASSWTSGSGAEQFF; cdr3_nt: TGTGCCAGCAGTTGGACTAGCGGGAGTGGAGCTGAGCAGTTCTTC
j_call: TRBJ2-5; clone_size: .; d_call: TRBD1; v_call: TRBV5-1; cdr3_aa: CASSPGQGVVETQYF; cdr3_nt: TGCGCCAGCAGCCCCGGACAGGGGGTGGTGGAGACCCAGTACTTC